These T cell receptor beta chains were read from a single sample in a study of T-cell memory formation after mild COVID-19. TCRdb passed the 5' RACE reads through MiXCR, listing each CDR3 protein once. The sample records 350,000 to 500,000 distinct CDR3 sequences, 18% being singletons. Sequenced material: PBMCs or a T cell subset sorted from them (not recorded which). All receptors derive from a man between 18 and 35 years old who had mild COVID-19 (a few samples of this study predate the infection). Cell type and time point are not known. CDR3s include the opening cysteine and the closing phenylalanine or tryptophan. The D gene is left open where the match is weak. Expanded clones are given a class, and other clones once, few, many or no size at all.

J gene | V gene | D gene | clone size | CDR3 protein | CDR3 DNA
TRBJ2-2 | TRBV30 | - | few | CAWSGGGELFF | TGTGCCTGGAGTGGGGGAGGGGAGCTGTTTTTT
TRBJ2-5 | TRBV5-1 | - | few | CASSPSGQGETQYF | TGCGCCAGCAGCCCTTCCGGTCAGGGGGAGACCCAGTACTTC
TRBJ2-2 | TRBV7-3 | - | few | CASSSRGQGVNTGELFF | TGTGCCAGCAGCTCCCGCGGCCAGGGAGTAAACACCGGGGAGCTGTTTTTT
TRBJ2-1 | TRBV11-2 | - | - | CASSFEGYEQFF | TGTGCCAGCAGCTTCGAGGGGTATGAGCAGTTCTTC
TRBJ1-1 | TRBV7-6 | - | - | CASSSWDTTMNTEAFF | TGTGCCAGCAGCTCGTGGGACACCACCATGAACACTGAAGCTTTCTTT
TRBJ2-5 | TRBV5-1 | - | - | CASSLLGTEETQYF | TGCGCCAGCAGCTTGCTAGGGACCGAGGAGACCCAGTACTTC
TRBJ2-1 | TRBV6-2/TRBV6-3 | - | - | CASSRQGVYEQFF | TGTGCCAGCAGCCGCCAGGGTGTATATGAGCAGTTCTTC
TRBJ2-7 | TRBV5-6 | - | - | CASSFRGRPYEQYF | TGTGCCAGCAGCTTTCGAGGGAGGCCCTACGAGCAGTACTTC
TRBJ1-2 | TRBV5-1 | - | - | CASSESGTEIYGYTF | TGCGCCAGCAGCGAATCCGGGACGGAAATCTATGGCTACACCTTC
TRBJ2-2 | TRBV5-6 | - | few | CASSLFDGDFSGELFF | TGTGCCAGCAGCTTGTTCGACGGAGACTTCTCCGGGGAGCTGTTTTTT
TRBJ1-5 | TRBV7-8 | - | - | CASSLRNSNQPQHF | TGTGCCAGCAGCCTCCGTAATAGCAATCAGCCCCAGCATTTT
TRBJ2-3 | TRBV4-3 | - | few | CASSWGNPRADTQYF | TGCGCCAGCAGCTGGGGCAACCCCAGGGCAGATACGCAGTATTTT
TRBJ2-5 | TRBV27 | TRBD2 | - | CASRRLAGGSQETQYF | TGTGCCAGCAGGCGACTAGCGGGGGGCAGCCAAGAGACCCAGTACTTC
TRBJ1-1 | TRBV14 | - | few | CASSPHGGAGTEAFF | TGTGCCAGCAGCCCCCACGGGGGGGCTGGCACTGAAGCTTTCTTT
TRBJ2-3 | TRBV29-1 | - | few | CSVTGTQDTDTQYF | TGCAGCGTGACCGGGACTCAGGACACAGATACGCAGTATTTT
TRBJ2-1 | TRBV7-6 | TRBD2 | - | CASSAQGSGGRLGQFF | TGTGCCAGCAGCGCACAGGGCAGCGGGGGCCGCCTCGGGCAGTTCTTC
TRBJ2-3 | TRBV18 | TRBD1 | - | CASSPGTVRNTDTQYF | TGTGCCAGCTCACCAGGGACAGTGAGGAACACAGATACGCAGTATTTT
TRBJ2-5 | TRBV11-2 | - | - | CASGRTAGPQETQYF | TGTGCCAGCGGACGGACGGCAGGACCACAAGAGACCCAGTACTTC
TRBJ1-2 | TRBV20-1 | - | once | CSASRQPYGYTF | TGCAGTGCTAGCCGACAGCCATATGGCTACACCTTC
TRBJ2-3 | TRBV2 | - | - | CASHGDSGDTQYF | TGTGCCAGCCACGGAGATTCGGGAGATACGCAGTATTTT
TRBJ2-3 | TRBV4-2 | TRBD2 | - | CASSLLLASGQSTDTQYF | TGTGCCAGCAGCCTGCTACTCGCTAGCGGGCAAAGCACAGATACGCAGTATTTT
TRBJ1-1 | TRBV6-6 | TRBD1 | - | CASLLPGQGIGEAFF | TGTGCCAGCCTTTTACCGGGACAGGGAATCGGTGAAGCTTTCTTT
TRBJ1-1 | TRBV12-3/TRBV12-4 | TRBD1 | - | CASRGQELTEAFF | TGTGCCAGCAGGGGACAGGAACTCACTGAAGCTTTCTTT
TRBJ1-5 | TRBV6-2/TRBV6-3 | - | few | CASSPGSQQPQHF | TGTGCCAGCAGCCCCGGAAGTCAGCAGCCCCAGCATTTT
TRBJ2-3 | TRBV20-1 | TRBD2 | - | CSATGGKDTQYF | TGCAGTGCTACCGGGGGGAAAGATACGCAGTATTTT
TRBJ2-3 | TRBV4-2 | - | many | CASSPTGQGVSTDTQYF | TGTGCCAGCAGCCCAACGGGGCAGGGAGTTTCGACAGATACGCAGTATTTT
TRBJ1-2 | TRBV20-1 | TRBD1 | - | CSARTGGYGYTF | TGCAGTGCGAGGACAGGCGGATATGGCTACACCTTC
TRBJ2-7 | TRBV7-2 | - | many | CASSFERGFTMQYF | TGTGCCAGCAGCTTCGAGAGGGGATTTACGATGCAGTACTTC
TRBJ1-1 | TRBV24-1 | - | - | CATSDSSQGQHTEAFF | TGTGCCACCAGTGATTCAAGTCAGGGGCAGCACACTGAAGCTTTCTTT
TRBJ2-6 | TRBV5-1 | TRBD1 | many | CASSPQGQGWTGANVLTF | TGCGCCAGCAGCCCCCAGGGACAGGGGTGGACTGGGGCCAACGTCCTGACTTTC
TRBJ1-4 | TRBV20-1 | TRBD1 | - | CSARFPGQLEKLFF | TGCAGTGCTAGATTCCCGGGACAGCTTGAAAAACTGTTTTTT
TRBJ1-4 | TRBV7-9 | - | few | CASSRPAHETTNEKLFF | TGTGCCAGCAGCCGACCTGCCCACGAAACAACTAATGAAAAACTGTTTTTT
TRBJ2-1 | TRBV5-1 | - | - | CASSTTPTYNEQFF | TGCGCCAGCAGTACGACTCCGACCTACAATGAGCAGTTCTTC
TRBJ2-5 | TRBV29-1 | - | - | CSSRLTPRQETQYF | TGCAGCTCCCGTCTGACACCCAGACAAGAGACCCAGTACTTC
TRBJ1-2 | TRBV3-1 | - | - | CASSPTPFYGYTF | TGTGCCAGCAGCCCGACACCCTTCTATGGCTACACCTTC
TRBJ2-1 | TRBV6-5 | - | - | CASSYSRVSNEQFF | TGTGCCAGCAGTTACTCGAGGGTGTCCAATGAGCAGTTCTTC